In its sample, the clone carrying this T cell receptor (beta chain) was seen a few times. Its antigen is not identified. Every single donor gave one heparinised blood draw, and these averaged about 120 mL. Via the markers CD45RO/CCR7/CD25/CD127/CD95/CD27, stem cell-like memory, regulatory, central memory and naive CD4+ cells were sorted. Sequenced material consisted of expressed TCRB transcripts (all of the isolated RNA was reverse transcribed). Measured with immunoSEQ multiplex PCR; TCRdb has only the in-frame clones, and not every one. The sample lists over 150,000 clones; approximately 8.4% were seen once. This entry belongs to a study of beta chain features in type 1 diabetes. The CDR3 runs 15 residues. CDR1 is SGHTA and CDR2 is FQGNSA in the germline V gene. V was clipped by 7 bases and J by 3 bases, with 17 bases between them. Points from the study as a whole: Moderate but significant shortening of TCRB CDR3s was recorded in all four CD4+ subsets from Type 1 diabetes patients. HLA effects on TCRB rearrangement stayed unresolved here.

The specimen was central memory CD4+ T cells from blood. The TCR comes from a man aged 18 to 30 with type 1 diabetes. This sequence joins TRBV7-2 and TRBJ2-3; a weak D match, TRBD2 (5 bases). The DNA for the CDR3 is TGTGCCAGCACGGCGGAGGTTATACGAACAGATACGCAGTATTTT. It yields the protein CASTAEVIRTDTQYF.